The next 22 T cell receptor beta chains were all read from a single sample in a study of cytomegalovirus exposure and HLA in healthy donors (dated by TCRdb to about 2017). Libraries came from the immunoSEQ multiplex PCR assay. The source is immuneACCESS, and TCRdb retained only in-frame sequences with V and J called. Part of the clones is not carried over; for the studies checked, unresolved V genes explain less than half of this, and the remainder is unexplained. The sample profile shows about 49,000 clones; around 94% of them were found once. The ten largest make up roughly 7.1% of the sample. The sequenced sample consisted of PBMCs. These receptors were collected from a young woman in good health and CMV-seropositive.

The J gene is TRBJ1-1, the V gene TRBV10-3; TRBD1 is a possible D gene (5 bases). Trimming took off 4 bases at V and 2 bases at J, with 20 bases between the two ends. CDR3 length: 17 amino acids. Germline V lookup: CDR1 ENHRY, CDR2 SYGVKD. In DNA, the CDR3 is TGTGCCATCAGTGTCGGACGTCAGGGCGATCTCAACACTGAAGCTTTCTTT. This translates into CAISVGRQGDLNTEAFF.

The chain links TRBV29-1 to TRBJ1-2; possible D gene TRBD1, 5 bases. The CDR3 is 13 residues long. V was trimmed by 4 bases and J by 6 bases, leaving 15 bases between them. Germline loops: CDR1 SQVTM, CDR2 ANQGSEA. CDR3 nucleotide sequence: TGCAGCGTTGTCACCGGGACTACTCATGGCTACACCTTC. Translated: CSVVTGTTHGYTF.

The J gene is TRBJ2-1, the V gene TRBV6-4, with 8 bases that match TRBD2. CDR3 length equals 14 residues. CDR1 is MRHNA, CDR2 SNTAGT, per germline. Trimming took 5 bases from V and 5 from J; bases not matched to a gene: 5. CDR3 in DNA: TGTGCCAGCAGTCCAAGCGGGGGACACAATGAGCAGTTCTTC. Its protein product is CASSPSGGHNEQFF.

The V call is TRBV7-3, the J call TRBJ2-2; D unclear. V was pared by 5 bases and J by 2 bases, with 12 bases between. Germline values: CDR1 SGHTA, CDR2 FQGTGA. CDR3 length: 15 amino acids. The CDR3 nucleotides read TGTGCCAGCAGCCCGAGTCTAACTAACACCGGGGAGCTGTTTTTT. This sequence encodes CASSPSLTNTGELFF.

This chain links TRBV11-3 with TRBJ2-7; 13 nucleotides agree with TRBD2. CDR1 and CDR2 from the germline V gene are SGHNT and YENEEA. Trimming cost V 4 bases and J 3 bases; bases outside gene matches: 3. The CDR3 contains 15 residues. The CDR3 reads CASSSGTSGNYEQYF. Written as DNA, the CDR3 is TGTGCCAGCAGCTCCGGGACTAGCGGGAACTACGAGCAGTACTTC.

The rearrangement uses TRBV9 and TRBJ2-1, with D maybe TRBD2 (5 bases). Looked up from germline, CDR1 is SGDLS and CDR2 is YYNGEE. This CDR3 comprises 13 residues. The V gene lost 4 bases and the J gene lost 6 bases, with 11 bases spanning the gap. The CDR3: CASSPPGLNEQFF. In nucleotides, the CDR3 is TGTGCCAGCAGCCCCCCCGGACTCAATGAGCAGTTCTTC.

The genes are TRBV7-2 and TRBJ2-7; 10 bases map to TRBD2. Germline V gene sequence: CDR1 SGHTA, CDR2 FQGNSA. This CDR3 has 19 residues. V lost 4 bases and J lost 3; bases outside the gene matches: 18. CDR3 in DNA: TGTGCCAGCAGCTCTCCTTCCGGCCTAGCGGGAGTGCCGAGCTACGAGCAGTACTTC. Translating it yields CASSSPSGLAGVPSYEQYF.

The J gene is TRBJ1-2, the V gene TRBV19, with D perhaps TRBD1 (5 bases). This CDR3 is built from 15 residues. Germline V gene sequence: CDR1 LNHDA, CDR2 SQIVND (reference sequence). The V gene lost 1 base and the J gene lost 3 bases, with 12 bases spanning the gap. The CDR3 is CASSIGGTADYGYTF. The CDR3 region has the DNA TGTGCCAGTAGTATAGGAGGGACTGCGGACTATGGCTACACCTTC.

This chain connects TRBV30 to TRBJ1-5, with 7 nucleotides matching TRBD1. With V trimmed by 3 bases and J by 4 bases, 6 bases remained unmatched. CDR1 and CDR2 (germline): GTSNPN, SVGIG (reference sequence). This CDR3 spans 14 amino acids. CDR3 nucleotides: TGTGCCTGGAGGGACGGACAGGCTAATCAGCCCCAGCATTTT. It translates to CAWRDGQANQPQHF.

The chain is built from TRBV5-1 and TRBJ2-7, with 9 positions matching TRBD1. The CDR3 covers 15 residues. V lost 0 bases and J lost 2; bases outside the gene matches: 3. Germline V CDR1 and CDR2: SGHRS, YFSETQ. CDR3 sequence reads: CASSLGGTGTYEQYF. The CDR3 region has the DNA TGCGCCAGCAGCTTGGGCGGGACAGGGACCTACGAGCAGTACTTC.

The V call is TRBV6-1, the J call TRBJ2-1; no reliable D call. This CDR3 has 13 residues. V shed 3 bases and J shed 7 bases, with 10 bases lying between them. CDR1 is MNHNS, CDR2 SASEGT, per germline. CDR3 region: CASSEGSKNEQFF. CDR3 bases: TGTGCCAGCAGTGAGGGTAGCAAGAATGAGCAGTTCTTC.

The rearrangement links TRBV28 to TRBJ1-2, with TRBD1 identical over 10 bases. This CDR3 contains 13 residues. Trimming took 6 bases from V and 8 from J; bases not matched to a gene: 6. Germline V gene lookup returns CDR1 MDHEN and CDR2 SYDVKM. The CDR3: CASSPGTGEGYTF. Here the CDR3 DNA reads TGTGCCAGCAGCCCCGGGACAGGGGAGGGCTACACCTTC.

The chain uses TRBV28 and TRBJ1-5; no reliable D call. Germline CDR1 and CDR2: MDHEN and SYDVKM. The CDR3 length is 14 residues. Trimming cost V 10 bases and J 3 bases, with 16 bases left between them. CDR3 nucleotide sequence: TGTGCCACGACCCTCGGGTTCCACAATCAGCCCCAGCATTTT. Protein sequence: CATTLGFHNQPQHF. The variable domain in full, completed from reference TRBV28 and TRBJ1-5, reads DVKVTQSSRYLVKRTGEKVFLECVQDMDHENMFWYRQDPGLGLRLIYFSYDVKMKEKGDIPEGYSVSREKKERFSLILESASTNQTSMYLCATTLGFHNQPQHFGDGTRLSIL.

The chain has TRBV6-1 and TRBJ2-5, with TRBD1 matching 10 bases. The V gene's germline CDR1 is MNHNS and CDR2 SASEGT. V gave up 1 base and J gave up 2 bases; unmatched junction bases: 4. The CDR3 extends over 16 amino acids. The CDR3 is CASSEETGGGQETQYF. In DNA form, the CDR3 reads TGTGCCAGCAGTGAAGAGACAGGGGGCGGGCAAGAGACCCAGTACTTC.

The V gene is TRBV18, the J gene TRBJ1-1; D unresolved. The CDR3 is 16 residues long. Trimming removed 6 bases from V and 7 bases from J, with 24 bases in between. Germline assignment: CDR1 KGHSH and CDR2 LQKENI. The CDR3 region is CASSTTISILGSEAFF. CDR3 nucleotides: TGTGCCAGCTCGACCACCATAAGCATCTTGGGGAGTGAAGCTTTCTTT.

This chain links TRBV19 with TRBJ2-3, with no clear D. Germline-derived CDR1 and CDR2 are LNHDA and SQIVND (reference sequence). The CDR3 has 15 residues. V lost 5 bases to trimming and J lost 0 bases, with 12 bases between them. The DNA for the CDR3 is TGTGCCAGTAGTCACATAACACAGAGCACAGATACGCAGTATTTT. This codes for CASSHITQSTDTQYF.

The genes are TRBV10-1 and TRBJ2-1; 8 bases map to TRBD1. CDR3 length: 19 residues. V lost 3 bases, J lost 1 base, and 14 bases stayed unmatched. In germline, CDR1 is WNHNN, CDR2 SYGVQD (reference sequence). The CDR3 loop reads CASSDATGQGIASYNEQFF. CDR3 sequence (DNA): TGCGCCAGCAGTGACGCGACTGGACAGGGAATCGCTTCCTACAATGAGCAGTTCTTC.

Here the CDR3 DNA reads TGTGCCAGCGCCAGAACGAACACCGGGGAGCTGTTTTTT. Its protein is CASARTNTGELFF. The rearrangement uses TRBV25-1 and TRBJ2-2; no reliable D call. V lost 8 bases to trimming and J lost 0 bases, with 7 bases between them. Germline V CDR1 and CDR2: MGHDK, SYGVNS. The CDR3 runs 13 residues.

This chain joins TRBV6-6 and TRBJ2-3, with 8 positions matching TRBD2. This CDR3 contains 13 residues. Germline V CDR1 and CDR2: MNHNY, SVGAGI (reference sequence). In DNA form, the CDR3 reads TGTGCTCTAAACGGGAGGGCCGGAGATACGCAGTATTTT. Translating gives CALNGRAGDTQYF.

V usage is TRBV25-1 and J usage is TRBJ2-7; D gene ambiguous. Per germline, CDR1 MGHDK and CDR2 SYGVNS. The CDR3 contains 14 residues. V was trimmed by 1 base and J by 6 bases, leaving 13 bases between them. The CDR3 DNA reads as TGTGCCAGCAGTGAATTGGATAGCTGGCCCGAGCAGTACTTC. Protein: CASSELDSWPEQYF.

This rearrangement joins TRBV28 to TRBJ1-3; 7 bases agree with TRBD1. Unmatched junction bases numbered 7, after V lost 4 bases and J lost 4 bases. The CDR3 totals 15 residues. In germline, CDR1 is MDHEN, CDR2 SYDVKM. The CDR3 sequence is CASSSQGTEGNTIYF. CDR3 bases: TGTGCCAGCAGTTCCCAAGGGACAGAGGGAAACACCATATATTTT.

The J gene is TRBJ2-5, the V gene TRBV13; 15 positions agree with TRBD2. The germline CDR1 and CDR2 sequences are PRHDT and FYEKMQ (reference sequence). The trim removed 4 bases at V and 4 bases at J, leaving 1 base unmatched. The CDR3 extends over 15 amino acids. The CDR3 sequence is CASSSGLAGGETQYF. The CDR3 nucleotides are TGTGCCAGCAGCTCGGGACTAGCGGGAGGAGAGACCCAGTACTTC.